This TCR beta chain came from a study of metastatic and nonmetastatic thyroid tumors. Each patient went into thyroid surgery without having received any treatment. CDR3 length equals 15 residues. Losses at the gene ends were 3 bases for V and 3 bases for J; bases not matched to a gene: 7. The V gene's germline CDR1 is DFQATT and CDR2 SNEGSKA (reference sequence). TCRdb re-analyzed the PCR reads using MiXCR. The sample includes roughly 29,000 clones, about a quarter of them seen just once. This clonotype was obtained from a female donor with papillary thyroid cancer or a benign thyroid nodule (not recorded which). Some clones in this sample may be carry-over from other donors' samples. The V and J genes are TRBV20-1 and TRBJ1-5, with TRBD1 matching over 8 bases. Sequenced material: blood. The CDR3 DNA is TGCAGTGCTAGGGCAGGACAGGGCTCCAATCAGCCCCAGCATTTT. It translates to CSARAGQGSNQPQHF.